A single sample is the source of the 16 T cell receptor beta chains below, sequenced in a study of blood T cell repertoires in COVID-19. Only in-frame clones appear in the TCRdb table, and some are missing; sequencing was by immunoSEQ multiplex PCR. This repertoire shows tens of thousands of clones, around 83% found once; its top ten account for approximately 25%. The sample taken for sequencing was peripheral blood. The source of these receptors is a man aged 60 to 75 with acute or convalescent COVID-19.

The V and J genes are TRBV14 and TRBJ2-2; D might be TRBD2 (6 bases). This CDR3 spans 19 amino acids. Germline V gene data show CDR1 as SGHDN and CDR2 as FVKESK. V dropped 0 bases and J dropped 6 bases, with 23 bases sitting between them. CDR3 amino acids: CASSQEPLWRAGGAGELFF. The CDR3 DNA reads TGTGCCAGCAGCCAAGAGCCCCTTTGGAGGGCCGGTGGCGCCGGGGAGCTGTTTTTT.

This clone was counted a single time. CDR3 in DNA: TGTGCCAGCAGTTTCCGACAGTTCTCCTACAATGAGCAGTTCTTC. Amino acids: CASSFRQFSYNEQFF. The rearrangement links TRBV28 to TRBJ2-1, with D perhaps matching TRBD1 (5 bases). Per germline, CDR1 MDHEN and CDR2 SYDVKM. The CDR3 runs to 15 residues. V lost 3 bases to trimming and J lost 0 bases, with 9 bases between them. The variable domain in full, with the rest retrieved from reference TRBV28 and TRBJ2-1, is DVKVTQSSRYLVKRTGEKVFLECVQDMDHENMFWYRQDPGLGLRLIYFSYDVKMKEKGDIPEGYSVSREKKERFSLILESASTNQTSMYLCASSFRQFSYNEQFFGPGTRLTVL.

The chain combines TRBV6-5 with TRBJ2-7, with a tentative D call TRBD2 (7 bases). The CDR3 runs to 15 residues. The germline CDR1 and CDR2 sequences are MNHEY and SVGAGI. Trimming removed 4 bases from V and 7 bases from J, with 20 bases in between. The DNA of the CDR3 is TGTGCCAGCAGTTCCCCCGGTGGGGGGGCGAGGGAGCAGTACGTC. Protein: CASSSPGGGAREQYV.

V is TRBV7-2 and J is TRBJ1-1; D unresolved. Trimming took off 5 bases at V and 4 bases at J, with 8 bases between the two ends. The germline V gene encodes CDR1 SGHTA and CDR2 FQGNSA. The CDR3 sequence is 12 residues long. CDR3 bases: TGTGCCAGCAGCCTCCAGGCCACTGAAGCTTTCTTT. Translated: CASSLQATEAFF.

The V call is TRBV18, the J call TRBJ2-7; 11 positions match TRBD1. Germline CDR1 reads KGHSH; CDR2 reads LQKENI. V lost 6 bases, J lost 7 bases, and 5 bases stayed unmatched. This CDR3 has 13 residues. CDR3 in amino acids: CASSTDRGLEQYF. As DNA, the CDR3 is TGTGCCAGCTCCACGGACAGGGGGCTTGAGCAGTACTTC.

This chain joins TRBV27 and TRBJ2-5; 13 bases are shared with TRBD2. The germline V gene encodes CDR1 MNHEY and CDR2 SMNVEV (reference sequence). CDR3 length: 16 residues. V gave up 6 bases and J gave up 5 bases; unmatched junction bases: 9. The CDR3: CASRPTSGGAGETQYF. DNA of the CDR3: TGTGCCAGCAGGCCAACTAGCGGGGGGGCCGGGGAGACCCAGTACTTC.

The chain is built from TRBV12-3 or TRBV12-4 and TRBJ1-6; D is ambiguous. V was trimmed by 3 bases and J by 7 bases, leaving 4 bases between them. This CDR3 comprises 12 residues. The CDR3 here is CASSFENSPLHF. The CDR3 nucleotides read TGTGCCAGCAGTTTTGAGAATTCACCCCTCCACTTT.

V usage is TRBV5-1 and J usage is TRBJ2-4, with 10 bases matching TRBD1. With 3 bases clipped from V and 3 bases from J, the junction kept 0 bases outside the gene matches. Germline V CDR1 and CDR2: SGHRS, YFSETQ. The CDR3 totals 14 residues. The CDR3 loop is CASSWTGGKNIQYF. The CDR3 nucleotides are TGCGCCAGCAGCTGGACAGGGGGCAAAAACATTCAGTACTTC.

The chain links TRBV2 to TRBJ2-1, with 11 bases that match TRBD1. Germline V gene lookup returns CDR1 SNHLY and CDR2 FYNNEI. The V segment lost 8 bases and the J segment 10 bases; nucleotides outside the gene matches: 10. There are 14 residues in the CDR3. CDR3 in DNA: TGTGCCAGCTCTTCTAGGACAGGGGGCTGGGAGCAGTTCTTC. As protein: CASSSRTGGWEQFF. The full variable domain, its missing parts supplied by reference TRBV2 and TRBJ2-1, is EPEVTQTPSHQVTQMGQEVILRCVPISNHLYFYWYRQILGQKVEFLVSFYNNEISEKSEIFDDQFSVERPDGSNFTLKIRSTKLEDSAMYFCASSSRTGGWEQFFGPGTRLTVL.

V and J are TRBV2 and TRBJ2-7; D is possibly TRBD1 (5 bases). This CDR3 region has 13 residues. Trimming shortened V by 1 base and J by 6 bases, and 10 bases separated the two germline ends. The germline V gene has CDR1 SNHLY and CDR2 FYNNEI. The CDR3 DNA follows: TGTGCCAGCAGTGAAGGCCAGGGATCCGAGCAGTACGTC. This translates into CASSEGQGSEQYV.

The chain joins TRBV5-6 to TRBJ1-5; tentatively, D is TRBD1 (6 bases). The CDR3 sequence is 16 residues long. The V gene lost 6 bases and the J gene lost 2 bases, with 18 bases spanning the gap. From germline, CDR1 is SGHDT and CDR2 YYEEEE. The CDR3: CASNKRDMWGNQPQHF. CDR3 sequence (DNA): TGTGCCAGCAACAAAAGGGACATGTGGGGCAATCAGCCCCAGCATTTT. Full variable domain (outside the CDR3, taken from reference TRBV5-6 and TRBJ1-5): DAGVTQSPTHLIKTRGQQVTLRCSPKSGHDTVSWYQQALGQGPQFIFQYYEEEERQRGNFPDRFSGHQFPNYSSELNVNALLLGDSALYLCASNKRDMWGNQPQHFGDGTRLSIL.

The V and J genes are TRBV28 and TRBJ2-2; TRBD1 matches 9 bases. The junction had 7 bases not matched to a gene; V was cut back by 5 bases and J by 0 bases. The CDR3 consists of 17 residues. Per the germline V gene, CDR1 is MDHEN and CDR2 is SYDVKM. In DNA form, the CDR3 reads TGTGCCAGCAGTCACGCCCGGGACAGGGCGAACACCGGGGAGCTGTTTTTT. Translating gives CASSHARDRANTGELFF.

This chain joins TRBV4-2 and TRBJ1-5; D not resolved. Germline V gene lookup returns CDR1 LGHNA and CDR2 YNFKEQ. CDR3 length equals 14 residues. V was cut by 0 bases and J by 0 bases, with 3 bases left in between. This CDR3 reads CASSQDNSNQPQHF. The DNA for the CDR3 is TGTGCCAGCAGCCAAGATAATAGCAATCAGCCCCAGCATTTT.

The CDR3 DNA is TGTGCCAGCAGCTTGGAATCTAGCGGATATCCCGGGGAGCTGTTTTTT. This translates into CASSLESSGYPGELFF. The genes are TRBV5-4 and TRBJ2-2; 7 nucleotides line up with TRBD2. CDR1 and CDR2 from the germline V gene are SGHNT and YYREEE (reference sequence). V was pared by 0 bases and J by 6 bases, with 8 bases of the junction left unmatched. This CDR3 has 16 amino acids. The full variable domain, with the rest looked up from reference TRBV5-4 and TRBJ2-2, is ETGVTQSPTHLIKTRGQQVTLRCSSQSGHNTVSWYQQALGQGPQFIFQYYREEENGRGNFPPRFSGLQFPNYSSELNVNALELDDSALYLCASSLESSGYPGELFFGEGSRLTVL.

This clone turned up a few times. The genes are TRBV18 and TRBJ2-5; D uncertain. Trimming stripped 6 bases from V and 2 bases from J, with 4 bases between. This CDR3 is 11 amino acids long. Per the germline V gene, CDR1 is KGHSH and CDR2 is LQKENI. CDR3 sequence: CASSPQETQYF. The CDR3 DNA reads TGTGCCAGCTCCCCGCAAGAGACCCAGTACTTC.

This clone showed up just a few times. CDR3 residues: CASSPAERSSYNSPLHF. CDR3 nucleotides: TGTGCCAGCTCACCGGCGGAACGGAGCTCCTATAATTCACCCCTCCACTTT. The rearrangement links TRBV18 to TRBJ1-6, with D unclear. The length of the CDR3 is 17 residues. Between the trimmed V and J ends, which lost 3 bases and 0 bases, there was a span of 12 bases. CDR1 is KGHSH and CDR2 is LQKENI in the germline V gene. The full variable domain, rest sourced from reference TRBV18 and TRBJ1-6, is NAGVMQNPRHLVRRRGQEARLRCSPMKGHSHVYWYRQLPEEGLKFMVYLQKENIIDESGMPKERFSAEFPKEGPSILRIQQVVRGDSAAYFCASSPAERSSYNSPLHFGNGTRLTVT.